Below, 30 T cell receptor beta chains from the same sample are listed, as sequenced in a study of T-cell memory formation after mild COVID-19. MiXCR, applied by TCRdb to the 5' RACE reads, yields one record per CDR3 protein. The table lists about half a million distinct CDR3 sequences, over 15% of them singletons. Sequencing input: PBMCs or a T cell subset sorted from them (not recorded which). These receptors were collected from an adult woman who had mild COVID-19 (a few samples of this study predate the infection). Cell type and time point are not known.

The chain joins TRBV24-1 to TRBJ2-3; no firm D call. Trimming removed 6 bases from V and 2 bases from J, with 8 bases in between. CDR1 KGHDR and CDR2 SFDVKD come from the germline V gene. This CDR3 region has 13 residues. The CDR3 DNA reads TGTGCCACCAGTCCAACCTACACAGATACGCAGTATTTT. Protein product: CATSPTYTDTQYF.

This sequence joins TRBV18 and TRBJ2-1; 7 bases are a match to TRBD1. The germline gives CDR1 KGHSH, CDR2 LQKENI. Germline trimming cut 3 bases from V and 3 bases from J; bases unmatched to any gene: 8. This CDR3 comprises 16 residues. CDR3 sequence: CASSPKTGKNYNEQFF. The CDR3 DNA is TGTGCCAGCTCACCGAAGACAGGGAAGAACTACAATGAGCAGTTCTTC. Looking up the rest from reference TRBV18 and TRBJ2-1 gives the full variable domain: NAGVMQNPRHLVRRRGQEARLRCSPMKGHSHVYWYRQLPEEGLKFMVYLQKENIIDESGMPKERFSAEFPKEGPSILRIQQVVRGDSAAYFCASSPKTGKNYNEQFFGPGTRLTVL.

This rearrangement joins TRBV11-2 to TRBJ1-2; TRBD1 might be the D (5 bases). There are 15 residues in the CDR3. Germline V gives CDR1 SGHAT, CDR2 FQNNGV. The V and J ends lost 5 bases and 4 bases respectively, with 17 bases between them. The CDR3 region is CASSGFPGSAYGYTF. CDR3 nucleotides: TGTGCCAGCAGCGGTTTTCCAGGGAGTGCCTATGGCTACACCTTC.

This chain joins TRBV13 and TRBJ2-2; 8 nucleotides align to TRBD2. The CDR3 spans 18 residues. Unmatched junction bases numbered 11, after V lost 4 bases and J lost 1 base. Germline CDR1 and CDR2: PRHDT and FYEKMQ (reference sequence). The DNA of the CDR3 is TGTGCCAGCAGCTCCCTAGAGGCGGGGGGCCTGAACACCGGGGAGCTGTTTTTT. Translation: CASSSLEAGGLNTGELFF.

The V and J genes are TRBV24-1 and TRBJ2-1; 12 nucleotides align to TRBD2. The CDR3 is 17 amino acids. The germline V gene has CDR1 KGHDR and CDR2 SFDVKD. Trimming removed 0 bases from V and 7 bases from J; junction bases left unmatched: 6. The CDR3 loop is CATSDLSLAGGLNEQFF. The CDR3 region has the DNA TGTGCCACCAGTGATTTGTCCCTAGCGGGAGGGTTAAATGAGCAGTTCTTC.

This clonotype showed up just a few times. The CDR3 is CASSSNSYNEQFF. DNA for the CDR3: TGTGCCAGCAGCTCCAACTCCTACAATGAGCAGTTCTTC. V and J are TRBV5-4 and TRBJ2-1, with D uncertain. V lost 3 bases to trimming and J lost 0 bases, with 4 bases between them. Per the germline V gene, CDR1 is SGHNT and CDR2 is YYREEE (reference sequence). The CDR3 consists of 13 residues.

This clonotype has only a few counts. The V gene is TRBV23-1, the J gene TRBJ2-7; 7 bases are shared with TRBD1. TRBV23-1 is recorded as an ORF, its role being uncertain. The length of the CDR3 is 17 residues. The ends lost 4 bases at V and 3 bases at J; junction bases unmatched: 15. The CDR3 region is CASSLPISGTVLYEQYF. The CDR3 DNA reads TGCGCCAGCAGTCTTCCAATCTCCGGGACAGTTCTCTACGAGCAGTACTTC.

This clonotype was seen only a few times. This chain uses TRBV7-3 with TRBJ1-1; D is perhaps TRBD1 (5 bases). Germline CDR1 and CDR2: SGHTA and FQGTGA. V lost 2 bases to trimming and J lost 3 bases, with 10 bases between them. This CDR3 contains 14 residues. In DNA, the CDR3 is TGTGCCAGCAGCTTATTCGGGACGGACACTGAAGCTTTCTTT. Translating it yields CASSLFGTDTEAFF.

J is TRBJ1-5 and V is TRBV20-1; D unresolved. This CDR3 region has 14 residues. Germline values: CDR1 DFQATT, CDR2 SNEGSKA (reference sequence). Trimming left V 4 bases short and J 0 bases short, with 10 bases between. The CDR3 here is CSAKKLNSNQPQHF. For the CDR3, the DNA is TGCAGTGCTAAGAAGCTTAATAGCAATCAGCCCCAGCATTTT.

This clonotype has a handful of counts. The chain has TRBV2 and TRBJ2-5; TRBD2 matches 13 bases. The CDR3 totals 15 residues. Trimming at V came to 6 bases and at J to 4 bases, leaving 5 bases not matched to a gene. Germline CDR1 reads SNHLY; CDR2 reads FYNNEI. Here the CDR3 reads CASSAGTSGVETQYF. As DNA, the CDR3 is TGTGCCAGCAGCGCCGGGACTAGCGGGGTAGAGACCCAGTACTTC.

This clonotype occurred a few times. The CDR3 region is CASLSGPSRETQYF. CDR3 sequence (DNA): TGTGCCAGCTTATCCGGTCCTTCGCGGGAGACCCAGTACTTC. The chain recombines TRBV7-2 with TRBJ2-5; the D is unclear. Germline lookup yields CDR1 SGHTA and CDR2 FQGNSA. The CDR3 contains 14 residues. Between the trimmed V and J ends, which lost 8 bases and 5 bases, there was a span of 18 bases.

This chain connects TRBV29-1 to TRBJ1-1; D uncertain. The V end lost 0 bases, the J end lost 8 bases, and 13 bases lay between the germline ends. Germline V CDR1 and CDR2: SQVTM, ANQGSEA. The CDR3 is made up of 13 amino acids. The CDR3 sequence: CSVEDHATGEAFF. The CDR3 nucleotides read TGCAGCGTTGAAGATCACGCGACGGGCGAAGCTTTCTTT.

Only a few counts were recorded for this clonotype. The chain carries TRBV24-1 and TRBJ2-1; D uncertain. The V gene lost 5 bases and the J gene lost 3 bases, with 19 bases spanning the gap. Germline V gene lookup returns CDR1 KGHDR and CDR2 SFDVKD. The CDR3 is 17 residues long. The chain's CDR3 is CATSGRIGISYYNEQFF. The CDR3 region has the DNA TGTGCCACCAGTGGCAGAATAGGGATTAGCTACTACAATGAGCAGTTCTTC.

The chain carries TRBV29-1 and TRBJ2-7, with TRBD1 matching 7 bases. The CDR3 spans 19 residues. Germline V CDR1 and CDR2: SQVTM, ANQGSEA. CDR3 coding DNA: TGCAGTAACGTTGTACTGAAGAACCCCCGGGACAGCTTTAGATCCGAGCAGTACTTC. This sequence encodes CSNVVLKNPRDSFRSEQYF.

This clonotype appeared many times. The CDR3 DNA is TGTGCCAGCAGCGGAGGGACTAGCGGGCGTGAGACCCAGTACTTC. As protein: CASSGGTSGRETQYF. The chain uses TRBV9 and TRBJ2-5; TRBD2 aligns across 12 bases. Germline loops: CDR1 SGDLS, CDR2 YYNGEE. The CDR3 spans 15 residues. J was trimmed by 5 bases and V by 3 bases; bases with no gene match: 5.

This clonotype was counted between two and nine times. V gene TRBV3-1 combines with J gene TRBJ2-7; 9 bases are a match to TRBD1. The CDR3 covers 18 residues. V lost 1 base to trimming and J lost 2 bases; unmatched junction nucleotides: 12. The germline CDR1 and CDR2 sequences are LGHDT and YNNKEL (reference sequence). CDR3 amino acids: CASSQGRSTGTGTYEQYF. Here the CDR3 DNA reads TGTGCCAGCAGCCAAGGAAGGAGTACCGGGACAGGGACCTACGAGCAGTACTTC.

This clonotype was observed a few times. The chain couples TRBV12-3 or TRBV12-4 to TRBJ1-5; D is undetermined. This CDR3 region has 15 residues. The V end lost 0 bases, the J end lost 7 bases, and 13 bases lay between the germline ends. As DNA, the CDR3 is TGTGCCAGCAGTTTAGCGGGGAGGGCTCAGCAGCCCCAGCATTTT. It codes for CASSLAGRAQQPQHF.

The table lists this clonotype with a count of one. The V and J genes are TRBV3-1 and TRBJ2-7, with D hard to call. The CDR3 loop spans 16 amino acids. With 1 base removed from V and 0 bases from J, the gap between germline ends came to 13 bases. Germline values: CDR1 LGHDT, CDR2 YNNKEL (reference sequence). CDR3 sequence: CASSQGSTVSSYEQYF. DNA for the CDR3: TGTGCCAGCAGCCAAGGGTCAACTGTGAGCTCCTACGAGCAGTACTTC.

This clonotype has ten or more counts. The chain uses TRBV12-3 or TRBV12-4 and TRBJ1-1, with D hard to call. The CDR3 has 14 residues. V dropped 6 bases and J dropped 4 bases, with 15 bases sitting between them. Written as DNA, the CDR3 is TGTGCCAGCAGCTTATCAATGGGGATCACTGAAGCTTTCTTT. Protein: CASSLSMGITEAFF.

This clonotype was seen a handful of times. CDR3 amino acids: CASSPFRTVGPGSGTDTQYF. The CDR3 nucleotides are TGTGCCAGCAGCCCCTTTAGGACTGTCGGGCCCGGGTCGGGCACAGATACGCAGTATTTT. The chain employs TRBV7-9 and TRBJ2-3, with D possibly being TRBD2 (5 bases). V lost 5 bases to trimming and J lost 1 base, with 28 bases between them. Germline lookup yields CDR1 SEHNR and CDR2 FQNEAQ (reference sequence). The CDR3 is 20 residues long. The variable domain in full, completed from reference TRBV7-9 and TRBJ2-3, reads DTGVSQNPRHKITKRGQNVTFRCDPISEHNRLYWYRQTLGQGPEFLTYFQNEAQLEKSRLLSDRFSAERPKGSFSTLEIQRTEQGDSAMYLCASSPFRTVGPGSGTDTQYFGPGTRLTVL.

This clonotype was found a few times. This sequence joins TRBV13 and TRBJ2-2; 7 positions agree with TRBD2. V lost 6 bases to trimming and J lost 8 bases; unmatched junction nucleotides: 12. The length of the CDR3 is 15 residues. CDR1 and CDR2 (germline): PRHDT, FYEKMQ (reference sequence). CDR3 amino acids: CASSRRGSGKGELFF. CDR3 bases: TGTGCCAGCAGTCGACGTGGAAGCGGGAAAGGGGAGCTGTTTTTT.

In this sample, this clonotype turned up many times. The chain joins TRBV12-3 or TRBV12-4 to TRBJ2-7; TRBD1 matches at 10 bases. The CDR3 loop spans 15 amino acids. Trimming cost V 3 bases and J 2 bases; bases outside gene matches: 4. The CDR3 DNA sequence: TGTGCCAGCAGTTTTTGGGACAGGGGTGCCTACGAGCAGTACTTC. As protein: CASSFWDRGAYEQYF.

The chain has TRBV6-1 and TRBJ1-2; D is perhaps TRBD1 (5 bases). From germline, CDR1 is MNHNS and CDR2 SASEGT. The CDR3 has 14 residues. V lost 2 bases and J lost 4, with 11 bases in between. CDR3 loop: CASSEQGFGYGYTF. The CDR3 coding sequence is TGTGCCAGCAGTGAACAGGGTTTTGGCTATGGCTACACCTTC.

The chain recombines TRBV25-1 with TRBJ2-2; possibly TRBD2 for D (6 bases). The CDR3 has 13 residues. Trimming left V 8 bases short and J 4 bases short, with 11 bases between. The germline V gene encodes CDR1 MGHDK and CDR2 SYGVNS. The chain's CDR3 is CASHDGGTGELFF. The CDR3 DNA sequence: TGTGCCAGCCACGACGGGGGCACCGGGGAGCTGTTTTTT.

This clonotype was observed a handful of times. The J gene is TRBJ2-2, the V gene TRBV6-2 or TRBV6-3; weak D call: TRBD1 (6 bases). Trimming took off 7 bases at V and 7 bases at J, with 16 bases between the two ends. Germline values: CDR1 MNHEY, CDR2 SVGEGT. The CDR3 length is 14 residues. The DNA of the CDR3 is TGTGCCAGCATGGGGCATGGGGGCGACGGGGAGCTGTTTTTT. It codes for CASMGHGGDGELFF.

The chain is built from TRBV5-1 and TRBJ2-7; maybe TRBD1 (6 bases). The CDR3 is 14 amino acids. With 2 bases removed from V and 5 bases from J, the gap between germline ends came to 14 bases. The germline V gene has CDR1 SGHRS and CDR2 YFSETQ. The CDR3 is CASSFGQTTNEQYF. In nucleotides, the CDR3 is TGCGCCAGCAGCTTTGGACAGACAACGAACGAGCAGTACTTC.

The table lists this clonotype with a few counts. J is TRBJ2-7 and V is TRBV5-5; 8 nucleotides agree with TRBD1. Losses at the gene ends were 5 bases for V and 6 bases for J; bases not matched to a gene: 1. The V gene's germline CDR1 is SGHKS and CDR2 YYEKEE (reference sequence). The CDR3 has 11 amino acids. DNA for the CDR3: TGTGCCAGCAGTACAGGGGGCGAGCAGTACTTC. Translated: CASSTGGEQYF.

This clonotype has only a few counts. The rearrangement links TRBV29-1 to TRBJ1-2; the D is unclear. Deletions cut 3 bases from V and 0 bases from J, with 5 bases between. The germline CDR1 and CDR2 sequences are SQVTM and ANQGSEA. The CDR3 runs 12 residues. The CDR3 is CSVDSANYGYTF. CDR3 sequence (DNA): TGCAGCGTTGACAGCGCTAACTATGGCTACACCTTC.

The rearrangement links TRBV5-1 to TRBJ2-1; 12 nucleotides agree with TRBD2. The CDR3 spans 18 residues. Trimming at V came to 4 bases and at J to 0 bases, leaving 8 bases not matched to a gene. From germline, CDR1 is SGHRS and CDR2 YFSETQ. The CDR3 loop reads CASSPTSGGPPSYNEQFF. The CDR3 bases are TGCGCCAGCAGCCCGACTAGCGGGGGACCACCCTCCTACAATGAGCAGTTCTTC. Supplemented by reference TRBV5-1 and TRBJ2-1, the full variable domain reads KAGVTQTPRYLIKTRGQQVTLSCSPISGHRSVSWYQQTPGQGLQFLFEYFSETQRNKGNFPGRFSGRQFSNSRSEMNVSTLELGDSALYLCASSPTSGGPPSYNEQFFGPGTRLTVL.

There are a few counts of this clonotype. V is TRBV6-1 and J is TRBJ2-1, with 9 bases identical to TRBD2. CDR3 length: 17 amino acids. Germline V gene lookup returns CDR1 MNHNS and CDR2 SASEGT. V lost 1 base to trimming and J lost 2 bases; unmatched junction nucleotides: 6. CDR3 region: CASSEVGLALPYNEQFF. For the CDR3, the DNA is TGTGCCAGCAGTGAAGTGGGACTAGCACTACCCTACAATGAGCAGTTCTTC.